This entry lists 21 T cell receptor beta chains sequenced from one sample in a study of blood T cells in healthy people across ages. Together with a sample-barcoded 5' primer, a J-beta primer mix was included in a second PCR lasting about 7 to 11 cycles. MiXCR, run by TCRdb on the 5' RACE reads, gives a single entry per CDR3 protein. This table has more than 500,000 distinct CDR3 sequences, 25% to 30% appearing once. The sequenced sample was blood. These receptors all stem from a woman between 65 and 79 years old in good health.

V gene TRBV7-2 combines with J gene TRBJ2-3; the match to TRBD2 covers 7 bases. With 1 base clipped from V and 6 bases from J, the junction kept 19 bases outside the gene matches. CDR1 SGHTA and CDR2 FQGNSA come from the germline V gene. The CDR3 runs to 19 residues. The CDR3 DNA reads TGTGCCAGCAGCTTAGTGGTCGCGTCGGGGCGGGGGACGCCGGATACGCAGTATTTT. Protein sequence: CASSLVVASGRGTPDTQYF.

This clonotype showed up just a few times. The V call is TRBV7-2, the J call TRBJ2-5; 11 bases map to TRBD2. The CDR3 totals 14 residues. Germline V gene lookup returns CDR1 SGHTA and CDR2 FQGNSA. V was clipped by 3 bases and J by 7 bases; unmatched bases: 4. CDR3 bases: TGTGCCAGCAGCTTTAGCGGGGGGGCGGGGACCCAGTACTTC. Protein product: CASSFSGGAGTQYF.

This clonotype was detected a few times. This sequence joins TRBV20-1 and TRBJ2-7, with TRBD1 matching 7 bases. The germline CDR1 and CDR2 sequences are DFQATT and SNEGSKA (reference sequence). The CDR3 runs to 14 residues. J gave up 0 bases and V 5 bases, and 7 bases lay outside the gene matches. CDR3 coding DNA: TGCAGTGCTTCCCCGACAGGGAGCTCCTACGAGCAGTACTTC. Residues: CSASPTGSSYEQYF.

A few counts support this clonotype. CDR3 residues: CASNFRPEERYGYTF. CDR3 sequence (DNA): TGTGCCAGCAATTTCAGGCCCGAGGAGCGCTATGGCTACACCTTC. The chain employs TRBV9 and TRBJ1-2; D is unclear. Germline values: CDR1 SGDLS, CDR2 YYNGEE. Trimming removed 6 bases at V and 4 bases at J, with 19 bases between. There are 15 residues in the CDR3.

This clonotype was seen more than once but under ten times. The chain couples TRBV10-3 to TRBJ1-2; the D is unclear. This CDR3 is 11 amino acids long. V was pared by 8 bases and J by 4 bases, with 8 bases between. Germline CDR1 and CDR2: ENHRY and SYGVKD. The CDR3 sequence is CAIGGLYGYTF. CDR3 in DNA: TGTGCCATCGGAGGACTCTATGGCTACACCTTC.

This chain links TRBV28 with TRBJ1-2; TRBD1 might be the D (5 bases). The CDR3 has 16 amino acids. The ends were cut back, 6 bases at V and 4 bases at J, with 21 bases in the middle. The germline V gene has CDR1 MDHEN and CDR2 SYDVKM. CDR3: CASSSKGKGGTYGYTF. The CDR3 nucleotides are TGTGCCAGCAGCTCAAAAGGGAAAGGAGGGACCTATGGCTACACCTTC.

Turning to this clonotype: The junction shows a germline mismatch at one end, possibly a read error. The chain couples TRBV7-7 to TRBJ2-1; 7 positions agree with TRBD1. Germline CDR1 is SSHAT and CDR2 is FNYEAQ (reference sequence). The CDR3 extends over 13 amino acids. The CDR3 is CASSPIKTGEQFF. DNA of the CDR3: TGTGCTAGCAGCCCGATAAAGACAGGGGAGCAGTTCTTC.

The J gene is TRBJ1-2, the V gene TRBV20-1; TRBD1 matches 11 bases. The CDR3 spans 17 residues. Germline loops: CDR1 DFQATT, CDR2 SNEGSKA (reference sequence). V gave up 3 bases and J gave up 6 bases; unmatched junction bases: 15. The CDR3 sequence: CSARRTGGADLIHGYTF. In nucleotides, the CDR3 is TGCAGTGCTAGGAGGACAGGGGGCGCCGATTTAATTCATGGCTACACCTTC.

The V call is TRBV12-3 or TRBV12-4, the J call TRBJ1-1; D unresolved. This CDR3 has 12 residues. Between the trimmed V and J ends, which lost 1 base and 10 bases, there was a span of 10 bases. For the CDR3, the DNA is TGTGCCAGCAGTTTAGGGCCTTGGGCAGCTTTCTTT. Its protein product is CASSLGPWAAFF.

In regard to this clonotype: Given a much more abundant clone one base away, this may be a read error. The V call is TRBV2, the J call TRBJ2-5, with 7 bases lining up with TRBD1. The ends lost 5 bases at V and 0 bases at J; junction bases unmatched: 3. The CDR3 is made up of 14 amino acids. Germline lookup yields CDR1 SNHLY and CDR2 FYNNEI. The DNA for the CDR3 is TGTGCCAGCAGTTCGGGACAGTACCAAGAGACCCAGTACTTC. As protein: CASSSGQYQETQYF.

V usage is TRBV5-1 and J usage is TRBJ1-1, with D tentatively TRBD1 (6 bases). The CDR3 is 11 amino acids. The V gene lost 4 bases and the J gene lost 8 bases, with 9 bases spanning the gap. Germline CDR1 reads SGHRS; CDR2 reads YFSETQ. As DNA, the CDR3 is TGCGCCAGCAGCATCGGGACAGAAGCTTTCTTT. Protein: CASSIGTEAFF.

This clonotype was seen a handful of times. This sequence may be a read error, since a much larger clone differs from it by one base. This rearrangement joins TRBV20-1 to TRBJ1-1; TRBD1 is a possible D gene (5 bases). The CDR3 is 12 amino acids. Germline loops: CDR1 DFQATT, CDR2 SNEGSKA (reference sequence). V dropped 6 bases and J dropped 6 bases, with 14 bases sitting between them. The CDR3 DNA reads TGCAGTGCGATCCCAGGGTCCCCTGAAGCTTTCTTT. Translated: CSAIPGSPEAFF.

In this sample, this clonotype turned up a few times. The rearrangement uses TRBV5-4 and TRBJ2-5; TRBD1 agrees at 7 bases. The ends lost 0 bases at V and 4 bases at J; junction bases unmatched: 6. CDR1 SGHNT and CDR2 YYREEE come from the germline V gene (reference sequence). The length of the CDR3 is 15 residues. The CDR3 region has the DNA TGTGCCAGCAGCTTGGTCAAGGGGGCAAGAGAGACCCAGTACTTC. Protein product: CASSLVKGARETQYF. Combining the CDR3 with reference TRBV5-4 and TRBJ2-5 gives the whole variable domain ETGVTQSPTHLIKTRGQQVTLRCSSQSGHNTVSWYQQALGQGPQFIFQYYREEENGRGNFPPRFSGLQFPNYSSELNVNALELDDSALYLCASSLVKGARETQYFGPGTRLLVL.

The chain uses TRBV2 and TRBJ2-1; TRBD2 aligns across 9 bases. The CDR3 has 15 residues. The germline gives CDR1 SNHLY, CDR2 FYNNEI. V shed 6 bases, J shed 5 bases, and the junction held 8 bases outside the gene matches. The chain's CDR3 is CASRRSSGGNNEQFF. CDR3 DNA sequence: TGTGCCAGCAGGAGGTCGAGCGGGGGGAACAATGAGCAGTTCTTC.

V is TRBV5-1 and J is TRBJ1-4; D unresolved. From germline, CDR1 is SGHRS and CDR2 YFSETQ. With 9 bases removed from V and 6 bases from J, the gap between germline ends came to 15 bases. The CDR3 loop spans 13 amino acids. CDR3 sequence: CANLLGQDEKLFF. CDR3 in DNA: TGCGCCAACCTTCTCGGGCAGGATGAAAAACTGTTTTTT.

In this sample, this clonotype turned up a few times. One junction end does not reproduce the germline sequence, and a read error may be involved. The chain carries TRBV4-1 and TRBJ2-5; D gene unclear. Germline assignment: CDR1 MGHRA and CDR2 YSYEKL. There are 13 residues in the CDR3. The CDR3 DNA reads as TGCGCCAGCAGCCAAATAGGGCAAGAGGCCCAGTACTTC. This encodes CASSQIGQEAQYF.

This clonotype showed up many times. This rearrangement joins TRBV20-1 to TRBJ1-4; tentative D call: TRBD1 (5 bases). In germline, CDR1 is DFQATT, CDR2 SNEGSKA (reference sequence). Trimming left V 1 base short and J 7 bases short, with 16 bases between. The CDR3 sequence is 15 residues long. The CDR3 DNA is TGCAGTGCTAGAGCCGTGACATTGGGGGGTGAAAAACTGTTTTTT. Amino acids: CSARAVTLGGEKLFF.

A word on this clonotype: A much larger clone sits a single nucleotide away, making a read error possible. The V gene is TRBV6-5, the J gene TRBJ1-1; D remains ambiguous. Deletions cut 1 base from V and 8 bases from J, with 11 bases between. The CDR3 is 13 amino acids. In germline, CDR1 is MNHEY, CDR2 SVGAGI. The CDR3 DNA reads as TGTGCCAGCAGTTACTTAGACGTCTCAGAAGCTTTCTTT. It specifies CASSYLDVSEAFF.

As concerns this clonotype: A read error may explain this, as a much larger clone is one base away. This sequence joins TRBV20-1 and TRBJ2-2; 9 nucleotides agree with TRBD2. CDR1 is DFQATT and CDR2 is SNEGSKA in the germline V gene (reference sequence). The V gene end was trimmed by 6 bases and the J gene end by 1 base; junction bases not matched to a gene: 6. The CDR3 has 15 residues. CDR3 region: CSAVSGGRNTGELFF. The CDR3 DNA follows: TGCAGTGCCGTTAGCGGGGGCCGGAACACCGGGGAGCTGTTTTTT.

This clonotype was detected only a few times. The chain employs TRBV10-2 and TRBJ1-3, with 8 bases matching TRBD1. The CDR3 is 13 amino acids. CDR1 and CDR2 (germline): WSHSY, SAAADI. V gave up 8 bases and J gave up 3 bases; unmatched junction bases: 3. The DNA for the CDR3 is TGCGCCAGCGTAGACAGGGGTGGAAACACCATATATTTT. Encoded protein: CASVDRGGNTIYF.

This clonotype appeared once. The junction does not match germline at one end; this may be a read error. The chain links TRBV24-1 to TRBJ2-7; D perhaps matches TRBD1 (6 bases). The CDR3 spans 9 residues. The germline CDR1 and CDR2 sequences are KGHDR and SFDVKD. CDR3 protein: CPPGDEQYF. The DNA for the CDR3 is TGCCCTCCAGGGGACGAGCAGTACTTC.